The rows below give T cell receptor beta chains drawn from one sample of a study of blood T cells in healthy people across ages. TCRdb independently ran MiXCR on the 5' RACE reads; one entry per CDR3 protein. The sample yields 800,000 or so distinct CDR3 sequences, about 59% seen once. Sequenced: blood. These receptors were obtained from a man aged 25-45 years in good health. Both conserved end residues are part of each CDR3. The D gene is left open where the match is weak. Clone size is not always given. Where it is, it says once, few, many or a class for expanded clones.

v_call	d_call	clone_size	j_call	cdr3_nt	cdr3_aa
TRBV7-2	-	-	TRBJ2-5	TGTGCCAGCAGGTTAAGTTTCGGGACACCGTACTTC	CASRLSFGTPYF
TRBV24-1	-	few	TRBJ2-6	TGTGCCACCAGCTCTCATGCAGGGACTGGGGCCAACGTCCTGACTTTC	CATSSHAGTGANVLTF
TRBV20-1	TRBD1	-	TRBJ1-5	TGCAGTGCCACCAGGGGGTTAAATCAGCCCCAGCATTTT	CSATRGLNQPQHF
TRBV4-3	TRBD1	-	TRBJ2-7	TGCGCCAGCAGCCCCAACAGGGGGCAGGGTTACGAGCAGTACTTC	CASSPNRGQGYEQYF
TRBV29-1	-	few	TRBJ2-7	TGCAGCGTTGAGACGGTTGGGTCCTACGAGCAGTACTTC	CSVETVGSYEQYF
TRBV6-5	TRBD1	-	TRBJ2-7	TGTGCCAGCAGGGGCGAGGGACAGGGTGTACACGAGCAGTACTTC	CASRGEGQGVHEQYF
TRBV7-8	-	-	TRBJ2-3	TGTGCCAGCAGCTTAGAAGTCGCTGGGAGAACGCAGTATTTT	CASSLEVAGRTQYF
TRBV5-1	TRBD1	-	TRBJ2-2	TGCGCCTGCAGCTTGGCCAGGGGGCGTACCGGGGAGCTGTTTTTT	CACSLARGRTGELFF
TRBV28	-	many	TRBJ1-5	TGTGCCAGCAGTCCGAACTTACACAGGGACTATAGCAATCAGCCCCAGCATTTT	CASSPNLHRDYSNQPQHF
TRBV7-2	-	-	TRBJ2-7	TGTGCCAGCAGCTGGCTCTCAGAGGACCCGGGGGACGAGCAGTACTTC	CASSWLSEDPGDEQYF
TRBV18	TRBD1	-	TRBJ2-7	TGTGCCAGCTCACCACCGACAGGGATCCCCGAGCAGTACTTC	CASSPPTGIPEQYF
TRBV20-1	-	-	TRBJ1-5	TGCAGTGCTACTAGACGAGGAATTCAGCCCCAGCATTTT	CSATRRGIQPQHF
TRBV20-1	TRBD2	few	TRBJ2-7	TGCAGTGCTGGACTAGCGGGGACCTACGAGCAGTACTTC	CSAGLAGTYEQYF
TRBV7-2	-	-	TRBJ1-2	TGTGCCAGCAGCCCCGGGACATACGGTTACTATGGCTACACCTTC	CASSPGTYGYYGYTF
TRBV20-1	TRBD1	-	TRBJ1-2	TGCAGTGCTAGGGGGACAGGGCCTCTACTCAACTATGGCTACACCTTC	CSARGTGPLLNYGYTF
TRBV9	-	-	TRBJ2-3	TGTGCCAGCAGCGTAGCGGGCGATACGCAGTATTTT	CASSVAGDTQYF
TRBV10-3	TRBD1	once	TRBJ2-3	TGTGCCATCACCAGGGACAGGGGGCAGGATACGCAGTATTTT	CAITRDRGQDTQYF
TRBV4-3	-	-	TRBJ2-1	TGCGCCAGCAGCCAAGGTTTAATCATCTACAATGAGCAGTTCTTC	CASSQGLIIYNEQFF
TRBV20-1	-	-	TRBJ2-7	TGCAGTCGGGACGGTTTTGCGGACGAGCAGTACTTC	CSRDGFADEQYF
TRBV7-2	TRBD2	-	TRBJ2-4	TGTGCCAGCAGCGTACGTCGGGGGGGAAACATTCAGTACTTC	CASSVRRGGNIQYF
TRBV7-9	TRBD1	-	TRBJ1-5	TGTGCCAGCAGCTTTACTACAGGGGGGCCTCAGCCCCAGCATTTT	CASSFTTGGPQPQHF
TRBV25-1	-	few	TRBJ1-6	TGTGCCAGCAGTGAATACAACCTAGGCTCACCCCTCCACTTT	CASSEYNLGSPLHF
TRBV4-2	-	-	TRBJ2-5	TGTGCCAGCAGCCAAGCGCTTGCGAGAGAGACCCAGTACTTC	CASSQALARETQYF
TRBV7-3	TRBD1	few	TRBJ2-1	TGTGCCAGCAGCTTGACAGGGGGCAATGAGCAGTTCTTC	CASSLTGGNEQFF
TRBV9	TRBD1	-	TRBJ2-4	TGTGCCAGCAGCGCGACAGGGGTGGGGAAAAACATTCAGTACTTC	CASSATGVGKNIQYF
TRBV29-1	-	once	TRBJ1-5	TGCAGCGGCAAAGGCAGGGATCAGCCCCAGCATTTT	CSGKGRDQPQHF
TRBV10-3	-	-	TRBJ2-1	TGTGCCATCAGTTCCTCGGTAAGCGGTAATGAGCAGTTCTTC	CAISSSVSGNEQFF
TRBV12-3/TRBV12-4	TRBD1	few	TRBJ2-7	TGTGCCAGCAGACACCGGGACAGCATATCCTACGAGCAGTACTTC	CASRHRDSISYEQYF
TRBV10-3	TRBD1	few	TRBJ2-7	TGTGCCATCAGTGACCTAGGGGGACAGGGATCCGACGAGCAGTACTTC	CAISDLGGQGSDEQYF
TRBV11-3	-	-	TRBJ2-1	TGTGCCAGCAGCTCGACCCGGGACACCTACAATGAGCAGTTCTTC	CASSSTRDTYNEQFF
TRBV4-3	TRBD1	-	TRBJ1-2	TGCGCCAGCAGCCAAGAGGACAGGTCTAACTATGGCTACACCTTC	CASSQEDRSNYGYTF
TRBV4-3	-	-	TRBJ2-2	TGCGCCAGCAGCCACGTTGTCGGGGAGCTGTTTTTT	CASSHVVGELFF
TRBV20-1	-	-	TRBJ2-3	TGCAGTGCTACCGGGATAGATACGCAGTATTTT	CSATGIDTQYF
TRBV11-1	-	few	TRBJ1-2	TGTGCCAGCAGCTTAGAGGGGCCAACTAACTATGGCTACACCTTC	CASSLEGPTNYGYTF
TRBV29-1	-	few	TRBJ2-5	TGCAGCGTTGAAGTTCTGGTGGCTCGACAAGAGACCCAGTACTTC	CSVEVLVARQETQYF
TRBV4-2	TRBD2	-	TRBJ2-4	TGTGCCAGCAGCCAAGATGATATCCAGCGGGGCTCTCGGGAGCAGTACTTC	CASSQDDIQRGSREQYF
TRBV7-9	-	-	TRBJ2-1	TGTGCCAGCAGTCCCCAGGGGGGGAACAATGAGCAGTTCTTC	CASSPQGGNNEQFF
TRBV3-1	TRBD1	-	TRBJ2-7	TGTGCCAGCCAACCGACAGGGACCTACAATGAGCAGTACTTC	CASQPTGTYNEQYF
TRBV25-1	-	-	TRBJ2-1	TGTGCCAGCAGTGGGCAGAACAATGAGCAGTTCTTC	CASSGQNNEQFF
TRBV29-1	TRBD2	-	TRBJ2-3	TGCAGCGTTGAAACTAGCGGGGCTTCCACAGATACGCAGTATTTT	CSVETSGASTDTQYF
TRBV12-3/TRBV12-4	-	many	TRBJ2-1	TGTGCCAGCAGTCCTCACAATGAGCAGTTCTTC	CASSPHNEQFF
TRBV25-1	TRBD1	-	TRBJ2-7	TGTGCCAGCAGTGAAGTGGACAGGGGCTACGAGCAGTACTTC	CASSEVDRGYEQYF
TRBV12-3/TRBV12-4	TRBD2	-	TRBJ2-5	TGTGCCAGCAGTTTGTTAAGCGGGGAAGAGACCCAGTACTTC	CASSLLSGEETQYF
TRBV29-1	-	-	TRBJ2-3	TGCAGCGCTGGGACGGATCGAGGCACAGATACGCAGTATTTT	CSAGTDRGTDTQYF
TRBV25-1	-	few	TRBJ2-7	TGTGCCAGCAGTGCTGACTTTACCTACGAGCAGTACTTC	CASSADFTYEQYF
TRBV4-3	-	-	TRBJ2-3	TGCGCCAGCAGCCAGGGGGGTTATTGGCTAGCTACAGATACGCAGTATTTT	CASSQGGYWLATDTQYF
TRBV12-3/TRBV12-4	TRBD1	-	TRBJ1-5	TGTGCCAGCAGAGTCGGGACAGGGAGCAATCAGCCCCAGCATTTT	CASRVGTGSNQPQHF
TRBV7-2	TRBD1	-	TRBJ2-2	TGTGCCAGCATCCAGGGGGCGCGTTCGGCCGGGGAGCTGTTTTTT	CASIQGARSAGELFF
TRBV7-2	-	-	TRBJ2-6	TGTGCCAGCAGCCAACCAGGCAGGGGAGGTTTTGGGGCCAACGTCCTGACTTTC	CASSQPGRGGFGANVLTF
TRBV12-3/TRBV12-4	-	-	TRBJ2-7	TGTGCCAGCAGCCCCCAGGCAACAGTTGGCTACGAGCAGTACTTC	CASSPQATVGYEQYF
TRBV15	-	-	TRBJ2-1	TGTGCCACCAGCAGAGCACAGGGGGGGTACAATGAGCAGTTCTTC	CATSRAQGGYNEQFF